This T cell receptor (delta chain) appears in the sequencing data of a study of gamma-delta T cells after stem cell transplantation. TCRdb redid the clone calls on the RT-PCR reads with CATT. The sample contains some 1,400 delta-chain clones, 10% of which appear only once. Looked up from germline, CDR1 is TSWWSYY and CDR2 is QGS. This CDR3 region has 26 residues. After removal of 5 bases from V and 0 bases from J, the junction contained 37 bases not matched to a gene. This clone turned up a few times. This TCR came from a human donor. It is not recorded whose cells these are; they may come from a transplant donor. This chain connects TRDV1 to TRDJ1; 9 bases are shared with TRDD2. The specimen was gamma-delta T cells. The CDR3 sequence: CALGNTKPLILPTVGWVWVYTDKLIF. For the CDR3, the DNA is TGTGCTCTTGGGAACACCAAACCCTTGATCCTTCCTACAGTGGGTTGGGTGTGGGTATACACCGATAAACTCATCTTT.